This is a list of T cell receptor beta chains from one sample in a study of cytotoxic CD8 clonotypes in ibrutinib-treated CLL. TCRdb's copy holds only in-frame clones and misses some; the assay was immunoSEQ multiplex PCR. The sample shows 250,000 to 350,000 clones, 70% to 80% of them seen only once. The sequencing used PBMCs, collected at disease progression, from a patient treated with ibrutinib. Source of these receptors: a human donor with chronic lymphocytic leukemia. Both conserved end residues are part of each CDR3. D genes are given only for firm matches. Clone size appears in some rows only: once, few, many, or a class for an expanded clone.

-	TRBV19	once	TRBJ2-5	CASSIRAGRETQYF	TGTGCCAGTAGTATAAGGGCGGGGAGAGAGACCCAGTACTTC
-	TRBV4-3	-	TRBJ1-3	CASSPSTTGNTIYF	TGCGCCAGCAGCCCCAGTACGACTGGAAACACCATATATTTT
-	TRBV5-1	-	TRBJ1-3	CASSLAGNPGNTIYF	TGCGCCAGCAGCTTGGCAGGGAATCCTGGAAACACCATATATTTT
-	TRBV14	-	TRBJ1-2	CASSQRGFFYGYTF	TGTGCCAGCAGCCAACGTGGATTCTTCTATGGCTACACCTTC
-	TRBV2	-	TRBJ1-5	CASRGVLPSNQPQHF	TGTGCCAGCAGGGGGGTCTTACCTAGCAATCAGCCCCAGCATTTT
-	TRBV15	-	TRBJ1-1	CATSRESGVGEAFF	TGTGCCACCAGCAGAGAATCCGGGGTCGGTGAAGCTTTCTTT
-	TRBV13	-	TRBJ1-2	CASSLRGKYGYTF	TGTGCCAGCAGCTTAAGGGGCAAGTATGGCTACACCTTC
TRBD2	TRBV15	-	TRBJ2-3	CATSAAGGRRDTQYF	TGTGCCACCAGCGCCGCTGGCGGGAGGAGGGATACGCAGTATTTT
-	TRBV28	-	TRBJ2-7	CASSLGEAEQYF	TGTGCCAGCAGTTTAGGTGAGGCCGAGCAGTACTTC
TRBD1	TRBV28	once	TRBJ2-7	CASSFSVGQGFSYEQYF	TGTGCCAGCAGTTTTTCGGTGGGACAGGGGTTTTCCTACGAGCAGTACTTC
-	TRBV19	-	TRBJ2-6	CASSILGTGANVLTF	TGTGCCAGTAGTATTTTAGGGACCGGGGCCAACGTCCTGACTTTC
TRBD2	TRBV18	-	TRBJ2-7	CASSPYSGGAYEQYF	TGTGCCAGCTCACCTTACTCGGGAGGCGCCTACGAGCAGTACTTC
-	TRBV4-3	-	TRBJ2-7	CASSQGIGYEQYF	TGCGCCAGCAGCCAAGGAATTGGTTACGAGCAGTACTTC
-	TRBV5-4	-	TRBJ1-2	CASSDPRTALPGYGYTF	TGTGCCAGCAGCGACCCCCGGACAGCCCTCCCGGGCTATGGCTACACCTTC
-	TRBV25-1	-	TRBJ2-5	CASSEVRPQETQYF	TGTGCCAGCAGTGAAGTTAGGCCCCAAGAGACCCAGTACTTC
TRBD2	TRBV6-5	-	TRBJ2-3	CASSNGGFTDTQYF	TGTGCCAGCAGCAACGGGGGGTTCACAGATACGCAGTATTTT
-	TRBV11-2	-	TRBJ1-1	CASSLFRGMNTEAFF	TGTGCCAGCAGCTTATTCCGGGGGATGAACACTGAAGCTTTCTTT
-	TRBV28	-	TRBJ1-2	CASSFTLRGSDGYTF	TGTGCCAGCAGTTTTACTTTGAGGGGCAGTGATGGCTACACCTTC
-	TRBV6-5	few	TRBJ1-2	CASSYWGGGGDGYTF	TGTGCCAGCAGTTACTGGGGTGGGGGAGGCGATGGCTACACCTTC
-	TRBV6-1	-	TRBJ1-4	CASSEAGRTKLFF	TGTGCCAGCAGTGAAGCAGGTCGGACAAAACTGTTTTTT
TRBD1	TRBV10-3	few	TRBJ2-5	CATPTGRETQYF	TGTGCCACTCCGACAGGGCGGGAGACCCAGTACTTC
-	TRBV29-1	-	TRBJ2-3	CSVWRTFTDTQYF	TGCAGCGTTTGGCGAACTTTCACAGATACGCAGTATTTT
TRBD1	TRBV4-1	-	TRBJ2-5	CASSQPGQGARETQYF	TGCGCCAGCAGCCAACCGGGACAGGGGGCGAGAGAGACCCAGTACTTC
-	TRBV2	-	TRBJ2-7	CASLLGTYEQYF	TGTGCCAGCCTACTTGGAACCTACGAGCAGTACTTC